This T cell receptor (beta chain) is from a study of cytomegalovirus exposure and HLA in healthy donors. Findings of the study overall: Later work found that TCR association rates differed between HLA loci; DRB1 had the most and HLA-C the fewest.

The PCR had 60 Vbeta and 13 Jbeta primers. Authors' processing steps: As a later analysis found, there were approximately 80 million unique TCR beta chains, of which roughly 11 million were shared. Produced via immunoSEQ multiplex PCR; TCRdb's table is partial and in-frame only. Clone size and V and J calls were adopted from that table, with D and trimming inferred from the DNA. In the table there are around 150,000 clones, 82% of which are singletons. Concerning this clone: As yet, its antigen is unknown.

This CDR3 region has 18 residues. J lost 4 bases, V lost 1 base, and 8 bases had no gene match. The V gene's germline CDR1 is SGHAT and CDR2 FQNNGV. Sequenced sample: PBMCs. The sequence derives from a girl between 10 and 17 years old in good health and CMV-seropositive. The gene calls are TRBV11-2 and TRBJ2-3, with 13 bases identical to TRBD2. The CDR3 DNA is TGTGCCAGCAGCTTAGGCAAACTAGCGGGGGGGCACGCAGATACGCAGTATTTT. This codes for CASSLGKLAGGHADTQYF.